The source of this T cell receptor (beta chain) is a study of metastatic and nonmetastatic thyroid tumors. TCRdb re-called the PCR reads with MiXCR. The sample lists under 35,000 clones; approximately 25% were seen once. This clone showed up many times. No patient had received any treatment before thyroid surgery. The sample comprised blood. This clonotype was sampled from a female donor with papillary thyroid cancer or a benign thyroid nodule (not recorded which). Some clones in this sample may be carry-over from other donors' samples.

The CDR3 DNA follows: TGCGCCAGCAGCCAGACCCCGGCAGGGGGTATTTATGGCTACACCTTC. Residues: CASSQTPAGGIYGYTF. V gene TRBV4-1 combines with J gene TRBJ1-2; 7 bases line up with TRBD1. CDR1 is MGHRA and CDR2 is YSYEKL in the germline V gene. Trimming removed 3 bases from V and 5 bases from J; junction bases left unmatched: 12. The CDR3 runs 16 residues.